This is a list of T cell receptor beta chains from one sample in a study of radiotherapy plus CTLA-4 blockade in lung cancer. Profiling relied on immunoSEQ multiplex PCR, and the TCRdb table lists in-frame clones only, not all of them. There are roughly 77,000 clones in the sample; roughly 70% occur only once, and roughly 10% lies in the top ten. The sequencing here drew on peripheral blood, taken from a patient treated with radiotherapy plus ipilimumab. These receptors all stem from a human donor with non-small cell lung cancer whose response to radiotherapy plus ipilimumab could not be evaluated. Both conserved end residues are trimmed from each CDR3.

>TRBJ2-7|12|TRBV2
ASSVSPQGYEQY
>TRBJ2-1|14|TRBV6-6
ASSSRQGAAYNEQF
>TRBJ2-7|13|TRBV19
ASRESRLPQYEQY
>TRBJ1-5|15|TRBV4-1
ASSQEGTGGLGQPQH
>TRBJ2-5|15|TRBV30
AWSPPRGGVGGETQY
>TRBJ1-1|14|TRBV19
ASSIDLWQVDTEAF
>TRBJ2-7|13|TRBV7-2
ASSFGTAGSYEQY
>TRBJ1-4|13|TRBV4-1
ASSQGGGMEEKLF
>TRBJ2-2|13|TRBV7-2
ASSLRDRDPGELF
>TRBJ2-7|14|TRBV4-2
ASSLSGGLNSYEQY
>TRBJ2-1|13|TRBV10-3
AISDSGRSYNEQF
>TRBJ2-7|12|TRBV7-9
ASSPGAGGYEQY
>TRBJ2-7|13|TRBV6-6
ASRESDRGQYEQY
>TRBJ2-3|13|TRBV15
ATSNAQGAADTQY
>TRBJ2-7|12|TRBV5-4
ASSPGTSPWEQY
>TRBJ1-3|11|TRBV28
ASSSYSGNTIY
>TRBJ2-4|16|TRBV4-1
ASSLMPLAGGIKNIQY
>TRBJ2-1|13|TRBV11-2
ASSPGLAGVSEQF
>TRBJ2-7|13|TRBV5-1
ASSLEASGSYEQY
>TRBJ1-2|13|TRBV6-6
ASSYSSTGYYGYT
>TRBJ2-3|17|TRBV11-3
ASSYPRARSHTSTDTQY
>TRBJ1-1|12|TRBV6-1
ASRTIQGVQFAF
>TRBJ1-1|16|TRBV28
ASRPDFPNRVLNTEAF
>TRBJ1-2|14|TRBV5-1
ASSWGQGANIYGYT
>NA|11|TRBV6-4
ASSCAGAYEQY
>TRBJ2-3|13|TRBV7-9
ASSLSGIRGDTQY
>TRBJ1-2|12|TRBV5-1
ASYPQQGNYGYT
>TRBJ2-1|18|TRBV27
ASSLFSGLAGQSSYNEQF
>TRBJ2-7|12|TRBV7-2
ASNRYRGSYEQY
>TRBJ1-4|13|TRBV30
AWRLGAGGYEKLF
>TRBJ1-5|10|TRBV10-3
AISQGDQPQH
>TRBJ2-5|11|TRBV6-5
ASSYGRGETQY
>TRBJ2-1|9|TRBV5-4
ASSFHNEQF
>TRBJ2-5|12|TRBV11-3
ASSLAVPQETQY
>TRBJ1-2|13|TRBV7-2
ASSLREFANYGYT
>TRBJ2-7|13|TRBV7-2
ASSLRAGLAYEQY
>TRBJ2-1|13|TRBV18
ASSQTGGSYNEQF
>TRBJ2-1|13|TRBV28
ASSLTGGAWNEQF
>TRBJ1-4|12|TRBV6-4
ASRRDRDHEKLF
>TRBJ1-5|10|TRBV19
ASSGQGQPQH
>TRBJ1-1|13|TRBV4-2
ASSQAGGPNTEAF
>TRBJ2-2|12|TRBV6-6
ASRVSGGDGELF
>TRBJ2-2|14|TRBV9
ASSPPEGQGFGELF
>TRBJ2-7|12|TRBV9
ASSAGQGGYEQY
>TRBJ2-2|14|TRBV4-3
ASSPGAEGITGEVF
>TRBJ1-2|10|TRBV6-5
ASRASNYGYT
>TRBJ1-2|11|TRBV11-2
ASSLEQGGGYT
>TRBJ2-7|13|TRBV6-5
ASRQDYLHSYEQY
>TRBJ2-3|13|TRBV11-3
ASSLERISTDTQY
>TRBJ2-7|13|TRBV18
ASSPVRTATYEQY
>TRBJ2-7|12|TRBV4-1
ASSQEQGAYEQY
>TRBJ2-5|13|TRBV4-2
ASSQDVGAWETQY
>TRBJ2-7|13|TRBV6-6
ASSRRTSGLYEQY
>TRBJ2-3|10|TRBV7-2
ASRPLGDTQY
>TRBJ2-2|13|TRBV15
ATSIGLAVTGELF
>TRBJ1-5|11|TRBV18
ASSPDSNSPQH
>TRBJ2-4|13|TRBV4-1
ASSQLDIPKNIQY